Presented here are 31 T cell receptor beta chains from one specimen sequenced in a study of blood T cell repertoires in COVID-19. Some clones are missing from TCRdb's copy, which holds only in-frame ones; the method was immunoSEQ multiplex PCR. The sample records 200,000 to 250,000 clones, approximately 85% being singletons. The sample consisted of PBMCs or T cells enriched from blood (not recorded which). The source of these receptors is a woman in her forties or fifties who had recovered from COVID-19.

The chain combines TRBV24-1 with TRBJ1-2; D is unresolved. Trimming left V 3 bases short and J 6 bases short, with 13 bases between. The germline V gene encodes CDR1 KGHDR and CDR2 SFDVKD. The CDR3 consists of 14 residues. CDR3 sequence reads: CATSDRNRAHGYTF. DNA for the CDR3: TGTGCCACCAGTGATCGTAACCGAGCCCATGGCTACACCTTC.

This CDR3 reads CASSEAGGRNTEAFF. The CDR3 DNA sequence: TGTGCCAGCAGCGAGGCGGGAGGTCGGAACACTGAAGCTTTCTTT. The gene calls are TRBV7-9 and TRBJ1-1; no definite D call. Looked up from germline, CDR1 is SEHNR and CDR2 is FQNEAQ (reference sequence). The germline V and J ends were trimmed by 5 bases and 1 base, with 14 bases remaining between them. The CDR3 consists of 15 residues.

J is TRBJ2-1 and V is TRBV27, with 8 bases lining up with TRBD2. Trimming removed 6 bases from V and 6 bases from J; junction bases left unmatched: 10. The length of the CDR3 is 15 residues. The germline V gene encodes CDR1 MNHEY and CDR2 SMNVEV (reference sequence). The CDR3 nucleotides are TGTGCCAGCAGCCCCGGGGTAGCGGGGCTCAATGAGCAGTTCTTC. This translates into CASSPGVAGLNEQFF.

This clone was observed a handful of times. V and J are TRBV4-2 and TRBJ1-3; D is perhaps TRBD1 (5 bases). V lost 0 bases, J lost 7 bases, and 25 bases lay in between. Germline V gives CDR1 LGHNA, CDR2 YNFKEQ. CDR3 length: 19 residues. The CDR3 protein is CASSQESIRQGMSGNTIYF. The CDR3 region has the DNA TGTGCCAGCAGCCAAGAATCTATACGGCAGGGTATGAGTGGGAACACCATATATTTT.

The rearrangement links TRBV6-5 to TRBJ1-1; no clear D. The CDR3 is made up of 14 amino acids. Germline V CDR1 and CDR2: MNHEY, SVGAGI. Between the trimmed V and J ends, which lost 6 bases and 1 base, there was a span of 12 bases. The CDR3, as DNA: TGTGCCAGCAGAAGGAGGGATGCGAACACTGAAGCTTTCTTT. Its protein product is CASRRRDANTEAFF.

This CDR3 reads CASSKKDRGPQAEAFF. The CDR3 DNA follows: TGTGCCAGTAGTAAGAAGGACAGGGGGCCTCAAGCTGAAGCTTTCTTT. The chain couples TRBV19 to TRBJ1-1; 11 positions match TRBD1. Germline CDR1 LNHDA, CDR2 SQIVND (reference sequence). The V segment lost 4 bases and the J segment 6 bases; nucleotides outside the gene matches: 10. CDR3 length: 16 residues.

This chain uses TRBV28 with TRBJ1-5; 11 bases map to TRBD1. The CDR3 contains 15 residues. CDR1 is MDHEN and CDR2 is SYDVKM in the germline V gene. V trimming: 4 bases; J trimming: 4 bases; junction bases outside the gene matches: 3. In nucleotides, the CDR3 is TGTGCCAGCAGTTGGGGGGACAGGGGGAATCAGCCCCAGCATTTT. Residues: CASSWGDRGNQPQHF. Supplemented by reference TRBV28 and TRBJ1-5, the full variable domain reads DVKVTQSSRYLVKRTGEKVFLECVQDMDHENMFWYRQDPGLGLRLIYFSYDVKMKEKGDIPEGYSVSREKKERFSLILESASTNQTSMYLCASSWGDRGNQPQHFGDGTRLSIL.

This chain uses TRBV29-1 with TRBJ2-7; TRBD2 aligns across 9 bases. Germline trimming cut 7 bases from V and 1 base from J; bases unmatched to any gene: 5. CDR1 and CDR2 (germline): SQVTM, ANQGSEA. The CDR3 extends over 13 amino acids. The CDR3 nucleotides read TGCAGCGCCGTAGCGGGAGATTCCTACGAGCAGTACTTC. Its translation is CSAVAGDSYEQYF.

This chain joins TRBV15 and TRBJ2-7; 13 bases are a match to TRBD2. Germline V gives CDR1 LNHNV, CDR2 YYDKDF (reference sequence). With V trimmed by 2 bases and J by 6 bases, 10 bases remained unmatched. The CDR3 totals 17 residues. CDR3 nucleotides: TGTGCCACCAGCAGACCCGGACTAGCGGGAGATGTAGTCGAGCAGTACTTC. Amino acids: CATSRPGLAGDVVEQYF.

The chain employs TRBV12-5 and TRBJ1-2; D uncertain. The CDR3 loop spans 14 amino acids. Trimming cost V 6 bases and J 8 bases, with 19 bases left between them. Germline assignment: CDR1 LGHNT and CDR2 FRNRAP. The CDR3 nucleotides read TGTGCTAGTGGGATAAGACGGACTAGAAGCGGCTACACCTTC. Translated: CASGIRRTRSGYTF. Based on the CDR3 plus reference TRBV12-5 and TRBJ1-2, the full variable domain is DARVTQTPRHKVTEMGQEVTMRCQPILGHNTVFWYRQTMMQGLELLAYFRNRAPLDDSGMPKDRFSAEMPDATLATLKIQPSEPRDSAVYFCASGIRRTRSGYTFGSGTRLTVV.

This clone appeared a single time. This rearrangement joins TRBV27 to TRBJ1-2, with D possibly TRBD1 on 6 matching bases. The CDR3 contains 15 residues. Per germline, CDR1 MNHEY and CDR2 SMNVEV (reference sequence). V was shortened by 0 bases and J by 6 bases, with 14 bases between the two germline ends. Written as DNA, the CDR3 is TGTGCCAGCAGTTTATCGCGGGGGGGCTCTAATGGCTACACCTTC. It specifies CASSLSRGGSNGYTF.

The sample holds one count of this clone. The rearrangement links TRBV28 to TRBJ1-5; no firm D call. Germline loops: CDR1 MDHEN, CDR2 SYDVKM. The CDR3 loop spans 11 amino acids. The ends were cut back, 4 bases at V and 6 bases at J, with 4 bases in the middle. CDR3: CASSSGQPQHF. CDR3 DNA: TGTGCCAGCAGTTCGGGTCAGCCCCAGCATTTT.

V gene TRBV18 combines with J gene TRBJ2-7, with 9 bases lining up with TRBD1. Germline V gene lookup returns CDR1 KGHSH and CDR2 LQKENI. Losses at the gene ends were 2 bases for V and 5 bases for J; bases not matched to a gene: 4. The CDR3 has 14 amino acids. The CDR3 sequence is CASSPGTGKNEQYF. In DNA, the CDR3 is TGTGCCAGCTCACCAGGGACAGGGAAAAACGAGCAGTACTTC.

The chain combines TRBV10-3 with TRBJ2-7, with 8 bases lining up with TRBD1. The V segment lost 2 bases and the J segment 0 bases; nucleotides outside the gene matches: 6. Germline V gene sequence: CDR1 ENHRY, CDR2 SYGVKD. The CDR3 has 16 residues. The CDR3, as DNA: TGTGCCATCAGTGAGCCCAACAGGGGGAGCTCCTACGAGCAGTACTTC. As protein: CAISEPNRGSSYEQYF.

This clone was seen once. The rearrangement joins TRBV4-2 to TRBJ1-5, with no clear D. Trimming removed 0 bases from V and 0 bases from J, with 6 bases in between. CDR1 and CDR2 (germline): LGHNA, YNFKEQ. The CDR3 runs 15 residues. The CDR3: CASSQDLVSNQPQHF. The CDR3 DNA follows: TGTGCCAGCAGCCAAGATTTAGTTAGCAATCAGCCCCAGCATTTT.

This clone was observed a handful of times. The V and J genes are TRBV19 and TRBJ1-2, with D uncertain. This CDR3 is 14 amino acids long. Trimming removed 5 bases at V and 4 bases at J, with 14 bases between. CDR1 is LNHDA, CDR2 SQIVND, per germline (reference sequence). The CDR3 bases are TGTGCCAGTAGTCCTACCCTGGCGGGCTATGGCTACACCTTC. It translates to CASSPTLAGYGYTF.

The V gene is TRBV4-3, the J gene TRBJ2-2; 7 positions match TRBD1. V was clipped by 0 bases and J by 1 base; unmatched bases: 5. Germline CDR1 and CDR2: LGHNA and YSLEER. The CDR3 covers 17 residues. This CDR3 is CASSQERRTGNTGELFF. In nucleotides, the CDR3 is TGCGCCAGCAGCCAAGAACGCCGGACAGGGAACACCGGGGAGCTGTTTTTT.

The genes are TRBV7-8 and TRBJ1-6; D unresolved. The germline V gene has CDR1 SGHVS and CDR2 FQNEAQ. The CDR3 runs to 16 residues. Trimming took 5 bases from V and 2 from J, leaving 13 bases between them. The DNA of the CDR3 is TGTGCCAGCAGCCCAGCCAGAGGGACCTATAATTCACCCCTCCACTTT. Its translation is CASSPARGTYNSPLHF.

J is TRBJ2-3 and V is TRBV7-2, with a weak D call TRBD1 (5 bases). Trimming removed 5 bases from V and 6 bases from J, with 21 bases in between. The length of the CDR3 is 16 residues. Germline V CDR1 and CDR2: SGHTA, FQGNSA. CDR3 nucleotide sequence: TGTGCCAGCAGCCAAGGTGGCCAGGGAAAGGCGGATACGCAGTATTTT. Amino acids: CASSQGGQGKADTQYF.

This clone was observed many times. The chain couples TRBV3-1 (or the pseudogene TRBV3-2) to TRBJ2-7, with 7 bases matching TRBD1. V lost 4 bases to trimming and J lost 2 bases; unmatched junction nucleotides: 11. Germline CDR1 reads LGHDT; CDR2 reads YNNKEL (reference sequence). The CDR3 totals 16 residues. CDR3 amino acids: CASSPGPGTGAYEQYF. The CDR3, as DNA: TGTGCCAGCAGCCCAGGCCCCGGAACAGGGGCCTACGAGCAGTACTTC.

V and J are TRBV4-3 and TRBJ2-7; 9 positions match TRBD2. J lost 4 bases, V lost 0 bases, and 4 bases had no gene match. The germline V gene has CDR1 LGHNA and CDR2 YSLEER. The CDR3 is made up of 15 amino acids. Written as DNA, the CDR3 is TGCGCCAGCAGCCAAGATATCGCGGGGGGGTACGAGCAGTACTTC. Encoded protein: CASSQDIAGGYEQYF.

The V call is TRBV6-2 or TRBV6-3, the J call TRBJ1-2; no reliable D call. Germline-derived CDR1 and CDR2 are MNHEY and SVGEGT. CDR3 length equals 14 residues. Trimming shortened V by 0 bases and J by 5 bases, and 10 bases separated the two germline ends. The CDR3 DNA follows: TGTGCCAGCAGTTACTCCTGGCAGTATTATGGCTACACCTTC. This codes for CASSYSWQYYGYTF.

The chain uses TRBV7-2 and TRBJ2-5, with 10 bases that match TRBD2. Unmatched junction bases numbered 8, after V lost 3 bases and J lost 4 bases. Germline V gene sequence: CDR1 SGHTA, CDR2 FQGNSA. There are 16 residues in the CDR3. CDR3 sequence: CASSFTGTSVRETQYF. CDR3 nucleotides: TGTGCCAGCAGCTTCACCGGGACTAGCGTTCGAGAGACCCAGTACTTC.

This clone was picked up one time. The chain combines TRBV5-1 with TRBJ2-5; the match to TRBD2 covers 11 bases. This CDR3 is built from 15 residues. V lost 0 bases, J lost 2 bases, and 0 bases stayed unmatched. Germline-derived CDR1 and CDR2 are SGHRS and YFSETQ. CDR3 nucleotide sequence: TGCGCCAGCAGCTTGGGACTAGCGGGGCAAGAGACCCAGTACTTC. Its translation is CASSLGLAGQETQYF.

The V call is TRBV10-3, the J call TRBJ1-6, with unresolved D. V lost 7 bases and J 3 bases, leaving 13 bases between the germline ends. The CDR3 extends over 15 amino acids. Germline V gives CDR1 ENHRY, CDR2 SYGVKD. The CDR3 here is CAIIPLTFYNSPLHF. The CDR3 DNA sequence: TGTGCCATCATACCACTTACCTTCTATAATTCACCCCTCCACTTT.

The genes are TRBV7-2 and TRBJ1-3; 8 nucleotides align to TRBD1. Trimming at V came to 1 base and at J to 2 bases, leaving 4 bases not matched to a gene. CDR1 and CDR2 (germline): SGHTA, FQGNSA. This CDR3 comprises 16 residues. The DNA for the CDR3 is TGTGCCAGCAGCTTAGAACGCAGGGGGCCTGGAAACACCATATATTTT. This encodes CASSLERRGPGNTIYF.

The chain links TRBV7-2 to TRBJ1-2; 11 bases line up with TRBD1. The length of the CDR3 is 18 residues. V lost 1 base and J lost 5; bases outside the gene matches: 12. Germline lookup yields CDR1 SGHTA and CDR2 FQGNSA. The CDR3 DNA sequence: TGTGCCAGCAGCTTAGTAGCCCCCGGACAGGGGGCGGGTTATGGCTACACCTTC. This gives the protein CASSLVAPGQGAGYGYTF.

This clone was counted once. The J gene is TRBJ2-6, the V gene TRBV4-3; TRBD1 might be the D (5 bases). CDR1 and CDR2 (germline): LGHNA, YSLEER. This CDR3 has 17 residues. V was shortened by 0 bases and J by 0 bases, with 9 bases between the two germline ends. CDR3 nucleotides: TGCGCCAGCAGCCAAGATCACAGGACCTCTGGGGCCAACGTCCTGACTTTC. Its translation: CASSQDHRTSGANVLTF.

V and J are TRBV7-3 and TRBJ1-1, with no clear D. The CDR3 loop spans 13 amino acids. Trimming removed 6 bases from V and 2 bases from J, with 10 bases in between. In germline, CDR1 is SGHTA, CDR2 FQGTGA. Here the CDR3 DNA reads TGTGCCAGCAGGAGTGAACCAAACACTGAAGCTTTCTTT. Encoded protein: CASRSEPNTEAFF.

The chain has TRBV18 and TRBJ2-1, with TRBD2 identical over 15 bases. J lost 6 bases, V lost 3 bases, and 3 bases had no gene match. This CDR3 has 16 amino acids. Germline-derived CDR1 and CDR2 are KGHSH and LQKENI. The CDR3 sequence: CASSPRTSGRGNEQFF. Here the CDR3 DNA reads TGTGCCAGCTCACCTCGGACTAGCGGGAGGGGCAATGAGCAGTTCTTC. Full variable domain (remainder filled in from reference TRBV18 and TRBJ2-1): NAGVMQNPRHLVRRRGQEARLRCSPMKGHSHVYWYRQLPEEGLKFMVYLQKENIIDESGMPKERFSAEFPKEGPSILRIQQVVRGDSAAYFCASSPRTSGRGNEQFFGPGTRLTVL.

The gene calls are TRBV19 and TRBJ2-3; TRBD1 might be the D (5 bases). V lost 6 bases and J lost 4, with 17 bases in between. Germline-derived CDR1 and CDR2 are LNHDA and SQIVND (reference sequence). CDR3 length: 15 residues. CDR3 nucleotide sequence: TGTGCCAGTAGACCCTACAGGAATAGGCCAGATACGCAGTATTTT. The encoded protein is CASRPYRNRPDTQYF. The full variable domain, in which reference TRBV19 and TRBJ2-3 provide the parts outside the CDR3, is DGGITQSPKYLFRKEGQNVTLSCEQNLNHDAMYWYRQDPGQGLRLIYYSQIVNDFQKGDIAEGYSVSREKKESFPLTVTSAQKNPTAFYLCASRPYRNRPDTQYFGPGTRLTVL.